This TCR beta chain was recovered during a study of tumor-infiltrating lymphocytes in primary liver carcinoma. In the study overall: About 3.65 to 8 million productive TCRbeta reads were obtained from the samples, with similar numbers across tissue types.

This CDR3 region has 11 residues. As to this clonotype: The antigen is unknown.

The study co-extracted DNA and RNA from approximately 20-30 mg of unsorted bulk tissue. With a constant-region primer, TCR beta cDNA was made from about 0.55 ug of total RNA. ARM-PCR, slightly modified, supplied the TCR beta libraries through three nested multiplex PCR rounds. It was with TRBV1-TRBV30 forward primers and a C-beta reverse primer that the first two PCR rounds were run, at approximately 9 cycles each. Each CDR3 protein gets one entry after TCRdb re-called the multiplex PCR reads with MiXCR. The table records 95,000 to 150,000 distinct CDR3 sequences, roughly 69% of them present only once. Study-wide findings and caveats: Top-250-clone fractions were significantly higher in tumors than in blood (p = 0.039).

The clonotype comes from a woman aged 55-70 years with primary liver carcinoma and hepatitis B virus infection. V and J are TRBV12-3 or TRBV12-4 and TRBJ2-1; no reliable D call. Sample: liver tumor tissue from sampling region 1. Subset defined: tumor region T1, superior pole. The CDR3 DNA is TGTGCTACCTCGAAAGTTAATGAGCAGTTCTTC. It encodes CATSKVNEQFF.